This passage covers 5 T cell receptor beta chains from one sample sequenced in a study of cytomegalovirus exposure and HLA in healthy donors. This PCR relied on a set of 60 Vbeta primers and 13 Jbeta primers. The assay was immunoSEQ multiplex PCR, and TCRdb's table has in-frame clones only and misses some. Of more than 150,000 clones listed, about 80% are singletons. Sample: PBMCs. These TCRs come from a woman in her 50s in good health and CMV-seropositive.

V gene TRBV19 combines with J gene TRBJ2-4, with TRBD2 identical over 15 bases. Germline V gives CDR1 LNHDA, CDR2 SQIVND (reference sequence). The CDR3 is 19 amino acids. Trimming removed 3 bases from V and 4 bases from J; junction bases left unmatched: 10. In DNA, the CDR3 is TGTGCCAGTAGTATGATATCCGGGACTAGCGGGGGGCGAAAAAACATTCAGTACTTC. This codes for CASSMISGTSGGRKNIQYF. Together with reference TRBV19 and TRBJ2-4, the CDR3 gives the full variable domain: DGGITQSPKYLFRKEGQNVTLSCEQNLNHDAMYWYRQDPGQGLRLIYYSQIVNDFQKGDIAEGYSVSREKKESFPLTVTSAQKNPTAFYLCASSMISGTSGGRKNIQYFGAGTRLSVL.

The V call is TRBV7-9, the J call TRBJ2-1; tentatively, D is TRBD2 (6 bases). The CDR3 runs 15 residues. Germline CDR1 and CDR2: SEHNR and FQNEAQ (reference sequence). V was clipped by 2 bases and J by 7 bases, with 15 bases between them. The CDR3 nucleotides read TGTGCCAGCAGCTTACGACTAAATGGGGGGAATGAGCAGTTCTTC. Translated: CASSLRLNGGNEQFF.

The V call is TRBV7-9, the J call TRBJ1-6; 8 positions agree with TRBD1. The germline CDR1 and CDR2 sequences are SEHNR and FQNEAQ (reference sequence). V was clipped by 5 bases and J by 7 bases; unmatched bases: 7. The CDR3 length is 15 residues. The CDR3 is CASSQGAGWNSPLHF. In DNA, the CDR3 is TGTGCCAGCAGCCAGGGGGCCGGGTGGAATTCACCCCTCCACTTT.

The chain employs TRBV5-1 and TRBJ2-3, with D perhaps matching TRBD1 (6 bases). Trimming pared 0 bases from V and 9 bases from J, leaving 20 bases between. Germline V lookup: CDR1 SGHRS, CDR2 YFSETQ. The CDR3 covers 16 residues. CDR3 bases: TGCGCCAGCAGCTTGGGGACAGAGGTGGGGCCGGGGACGCAGTATTTT. It is translated as CASSLGTEVGPGTQYF.

V usage is TRBV5-6 and J usage is TRBJ1-1, with 9 positions matching TRBD1. This CDR3 is built from 14 residues. The ends lost 5 bases at V and 1 base at J; junction bases unmatched: 3. Germline V lookup: CDR1 SGHDT, CDR2 YYEEEE. CDR3 sequence reads: CASSRQGGNTEAFF. CDR3 DNA sequence: TGTGCCAGCAGTAGACAGGGGGGGAACACTGAAGCTTTCTTT.